The 28 T cell receptor beta chains below all came from one sample that was sequenced in a study of OX40 agonist ivuxolimab in advanced cancers. The method was immunoSEQ multiplex PCR; TCRdb's version includes in-frame clones alone and lacks a portion of them. This table has 35,000 to 40,000 clones, around nine tenths appearing once. Here the sequenced sample was CD4+ or CD8+ T cells sorted from blood, taken in a trial of the OX40 agonist ivuxolimab. These receptors all stem from an adult with an advanced solid tumor such as melanoma, head and neck, liver or kidney cancer.

This sequence joins TRBV11-2 and TRBJ1-2; D is unclear. V was cut by 1 base and J by 6 bases, with 9 bases left in between. CDR1 SGHAT and CDR2 FQNNGV come from the germline V gene. This CDR3 has 13 residues. The CDR3 coding sequence is TGTGCCAGCAGCTTAGTATCGGGAAATGGCTACACCTTC. The encoded protein is CASSLVSGNGYTF. Together with reference TRBV11-2 and TRBJ1-2, the CDR3 gives the full variable domain: EAGVAQSPRYKIIEKRQSVAFWCNPISGHATLYWYQQILGQGPKLLIQFQNNGVVDDSQLPKDRFSAERLKGVDSTLKIQPAKLEDSAVYLCASSLVSGNGYTFGSGTRLTVV.

This chain links TRBV5-8 with TRBJ2-5; D tentatively fits TRBD1 or TRBD2 (5 bases each). This CDR3 has 16 residues. V was pared by 0 bases and J by 5 bases, with 17 bases between. Germline V CDR1 and CDR2: SGHTS, YDEGEE. CDR3 nucleotides: TGTGCCAGCAGCTTGGGAAGGCAGGGACCAAGGGAGACCCAGTACTTC. Its translation: CASSLGRQGPRETQYF.

This rearrangement joins TRBV27 to TRBJ2-7; 7 nucleotides line up with TRBD2. Germline assignment: CDR1 MNHEY and CDR2 SMNVEV (reference sequence). The CDR3 loop spans 14 amino acids. With 6 bases clipped from V and 4 bases from J, the junction kept 9 bases outside the gene matches. CDR3 loop: CASSLDGAGYEQYF. For the CDR3, the DNA is TGTGCCAGCAGCTTGGACGGAGCGGGGTACGAGCAGTACTTC.

The chain links TRBV29-1 to TRBJ2-6, with D possibly matching TRBD1 (5 bases). This CDR3 is 14 amino acids long. Germline CDR1 SQVTM, CDR2 ANQGSEA. V was clipped by 5 bases and J by 0 bases, with 8 bases between them. The chain's CDR3 is CSVTTGSGANVLTF. The CDR3 DNA reads as TGCAGCGTTACTACAGGCTCTGGGGCCAACGTCCTGACTTTC. Using reference TRBV29-1 and TRBJ2-6 for the parts outside the CDR3, the full variable domain is SAVISQKPSRDICQRGTSLTIQCQVDSQVTMMFWYRQQPGQSLTLIATANQGSEATYESGFVIDKFPISRPNLTFSTLTVSNMSPEDSSIYLCSVTTGSGANVLTFGAGSRLTVL.

The rearrangement links TRBV15 to TRBJ1-1; D is unclear. V gave up 5 bases and J gave up 4 bases, with 17 bases separating them. This CDR3 spans 15 amino acids. CDR1 and CDR2 (germline): LNHNV, YYDKDF (reference sequence). The CDR3, as DNA: TGTGCCACCAGCGAGCGGTACGGGAGTCGCACTGAAGCTTTCTTT. Translated, it gives CATSERYGSRTEAFF.

The rearrangement links TRBV7-9 to TRBJ2-7, with 7 bases aligning to TRBD1. This CDR3 region has 15 residues. Per germline, CDR1 SEHNR and CDR2 FQNEAQ (reference sequence). J was trimmed by 1 base and V by 1 base; bases with no gene match: 4. The CDR3 sequence: CASSLGDSFSYEQYF. CDR3 DNA: TGTGCCAGCAGCTTAGGGGACAGCTTTTCCTACGAGCAGTACTTC.

The CDR3 sequence: CASSEKDFYEQYF. CDR3 coding DNA: TGTGCCAGCAGTGAAAAAGACTTCTACGAGCAGTACTTC. The rearrangement joins TRBV6-1 to TRBJ2-7; D gene ambiguous. Trimming took 2 bases from V and 3 from J, leaving 8 bases between them. This CDR3 has 13 residues. CDR1 is MNHNS, CDR2 SASEGT, per germline.

CDR3 nucleotide sequence: TGTGCCAGCAGTGGGGGCCGGTACGAGCAGTACTTC. Protein product: CASSGGRYEQYF. This chain connects TRBV6-5 to TRBJ2-7, with D possibly matching TRBD1 (6 bases). Germline CDR1 and CDR2: MNHEY and SVGAGI. This CDR3 comprises 12 residues. Trimming removed 5 bases at V and 4 bases at J, with 9 bases between.

The chain couples TRBV6-5 to TRBJ1-1; tentatively, D is TRBD1 (5 bases). CDR1 and CDR2 (germline): MNHEY, SVGAGI. The CDR3 has 15 amino acids. The V and J ends lost 4 bases and 1 base respectively, with 13 bases between them. The CDR3: CASSWARGGNTEAFF. CDR3 coding DNA: TGTGCCAGCAGTTGGGCCCGGGGGGGGAACACTGAAGCTTTCTTT.

This chain links TRBV11-2 with TRBJ1-1, with D possibly TRBD1 on 6 matching bases. V shed 2 bases and J shed 0 bases, with 10 bases lying between them. Germline lookup yields CDR1 SGHAT and CDR2 FQNNGV. The CDR3 extends over 15 amino acids. The CDR3 DNA follows: TGTGCCAGCAGCTTATCCAGGGGACTGAACACTGAAGCTTTCTTT. Protein product: CASSLSRGLNTEAFF.

The chain joins TRBV29-1 to TRBJ2-1, with 12 bases fitting TRBD2. The germline CDR1 and CDR2 sequences are SQVTM and ANQGSEA. J lost 5 bases, V lost 6 bases, and 5 bases had no gene match. The CDR3 sequence is 14 residues long. This chain's CDR3 is CSVTSGGTDNEQFF. CDR3 bases: TGCAGCGTGACTAGCGGGGGAACCGACAATGAGCAGTTCTTC.

V usage is TRBV9 and J usage is TRBJ2-7; 10 positions agree with TRBD1. The CDR3 has 14 amino acids. Trimming took 0 bases from V and 5 from J; bases not matched to a gene: 2. Germline V CDR1 and CDR2: SGDLS, YYNGEE. This CDR3 reads CASSVGQGANEQYF. The CDR3 DNA reads TGTGCCAGCAGCGTAGGACAGGGGGCAAACGAGCAGTACTTC.

The chain is built from TRBV6-5 and TRBJ2-1; D gene ambiguous. Germline V gene data show CDR1 as MNHEY and CDR2 as SVGAGI. The ends were cut back, 4 bases at V and 9 bases at J, with 13 bases in the middle. The CDR3 contains 13 residues. CDR3 nucleotide sequence: TGTGCCAGCAGTTCGCGCAGTATTACTGAGCAGTTCTTC. The encoded protein is CASSSRSITEQFF.

This clone showed up just once. This chain uses TRBV27 with TRBJ1-1; D gene uncertain. The germline V gene has CDR1 MNHEY and CDR2 SMNVEV (reference sequence). The CDR3 is 13 residues long. V gave up 1 base and J gave up 0 bases, with 3 bases separating them. CDR3 protein: CASSLYLNTEAFF. The CDR3 bases are TGTGCCAGCAGTTTATACCTGAACACTGAAGCTTTCTTT.

The chain recombines TRBV27 with TRBJ1-1, with a possible D match to TRBD1 (6 bases). Deletions cut 8 bases from V and 4 bases from J, with 11 bases between. CDR3 length equals 12 residues. CDR1 and CDR2 from the germline V gene are MNHEY and SMNVEV (reference sequence). DNA of the CDR3: TGTGCCAGCGGGGGCAGGGGCACTGAAGCTTTCTTT. This translates into CASGGRGTEAFF.

In this sample, this clone is medium-sized. The rearrangement links TRBV4-1 to TRBJ1-2, with D maybe TRBD1 (5 bases). Germline V gene lookup returns CDR1 MGHRA and CDR2 YSYEKL. Trimming cost V 1 base and J 4 bases, with 10 bases left between them. The length of the CDR3 is 14 residues. As DNA, the CDR3 is TGCGCCAGCAGCCAAGGACAGAAAAGCTATGGCTACACCTTC. Translation: CASSQGQKSYGYTF.

The V gene is TRBV6-5, the J gene TRBJ2-5; D gene uncertain. Trimming removed 5 bases at V and 2 bases at J, with 6 bases between. Germline-derived CDR1 and CDR2 are MNHEY and SVGAGI. The CDR3 contains 12 residues. CDR3: CASSPRQETQYF. CDR3 coding DNA: TGTGCCAGCAGTCCCCGGCAAGAGACCCAGTACTTC.

The genes are TRBV5-1 and TRBJ1-1, with D perhaps matching TRBD1 (5 bases). The CDR3 is made up of 13 amino acids. Between the trimmed V and J ends, which lost 3 bases and 10 bases, there was a span of 16 bases. In germline, CDR1 is SGHRS, CDR2 YFSETQ. As DNA, the CDR3 is TGCGCCAGCAGCTACATACGGGGCTTGGGAGCTTTCTTT. Translated: CASSYIRGLGAFF.

The chain is built from TRBV27 and TRBJ1-1; D unresolved. The V gene lost 5 bases and the J gene lost 3 bases, with 31 bases spanning the gap. The CDR3 covers 20 residues. CDR1 and CDR2 (germline): MNHEY, SMNVEV (reference sequence). CDR3 protein: CASSPTYPRAVNSMDTEAFF. The CDR3 DNA reads TGTGCCAGCAGTCCCACCTATCCGAGGGCGGTAAACAGTATGGACACTGAAGCTTTCTTT.

Of note for this clone: A read error is likely, as this CDR3 ends without the conserved phenylalanine or tryptophan. The rearrangement links TRBV5-4 to TRBJ1-1; maybe TRBD1 (6 bases). V was cut by 4 bases and J by 11 bases, with 12 bases left in between. Per germline, CDR1 SGHNT and CDR2 YYREEE (reference sequence). CDR3 length: 11 residues. The CDR3 DNA sequence: TGTGCCAGCAGCACCCGGACAGAGGCTTTCCTT. Translating gives CASSTRTEAFL.

This sequence joins TRBV27 and TRBJ1-1, with a tentative D call TRBD1 (6 bases). This CDR3 is built from 15 residues. Germline V gene lookup returns CDR1 MNHEY and CDR2 SMNVEV (reference sequence). Trimming took off 3 bases at V and 0 bases at J, with 11 bases between the two ends. CDR3 sequence (DNA): TGTGCCAGCAGTTTGGGGACACTCATGAACACTGAAGCTTTCTTT. Translation: CASSLGTLMNTEAFF.

The CDR3 sequence: CAISLGTGMNTEAFF. CDR3 nucleotide sequence: TGTGCCATCAGCCTTGGTACAGGGATGAACACTGAAGCTTTCTTT. The chain has TRBV10-3 and TRBJ1-1; maybe TRBD1 (6 bases). Germline CDR1 and CDR2: ENHRY and SYGVKD. This CDR3 region has 15 residues. With 6 bases removed from V and 0 bases from J, the gap between germline ends came to 14 bases.

The CDR3 is CAWSGGQGTYQPQHF. In nucleotides, the CDR3 is TGTGCCTGGAGTGGGGGACAGGGGACATATCAGCCCCAGCATTTT. The genes are TRBV30 and TRBJ1-5; 10 nucleotides agree with TRBD1. The V and J ends lost 1 base and 5 bases, in that order; junction bases with no gene match: 5. Per the germline V gene, CDR1 is GTSNPN and CDR2 is SVGIG (reference sequence). The CDR3 consists of 15 residues.

This clone has a handful of counts. V is TRBV7-4 and J is TRBJ1-3; D is ambiguous. The V gene's germline CDR1 is SGHVT and CDR2 SQSDAQ. Trimming shortened V by 5 bases and J by 0 bases, and 11 bases separated the two germline ends. CDR3 size: 15 residues. CDR3 in DNA: TGTGCCAGCAGCCCTTTCATGGGCTCTGGAAACACCATATATTTT. Amino acids: CASSPFMGSGNTIYF.

This rearrangement joins TRBV6-5 to TRBJ2-1; weak D call: TRBD1 (5 bases). Germline CDR1 reads MNHEY; CDR2 reads SVGAGI. This CDR3 comprises 14 residues. The V end lost 2 bases, the J end lost 1 base, and 6 bases lay between the germline ends. CDR3: CASSYRGSYNEQFF. As DNA, the CDR3 is TGTGCCAGCAGTTACAGGGGATCCTACAATGAGCAGTTCTTC.

The chain combines TRBV4-1 with TRBJ2-1; D is unresolved. The ends were cut back, 1 base at V and 4 bases at J, with 8 bases in the middle. The CDR3 contains 14 residues. Germline V CDR1 and CDR2: MGHRA, YSYEKL. The CDR3 nucleotides are TGCGCCAGCAGCCAAGCCGCGGAGTACAATGAGCAGTTCTTC. Protein sequence: CASSQAAEYNEQFF.

The chain recombines TRBV4-1 with TRBJ2-5; 9 bases agree with TRBD2. The CDR3 has 14 amino acids. V was pared by 4 bases and J by 5 bases, with 5 bases of the junction left unmatched. Per germline, CDR1 MGHRA and CDR2 YSYEKL. The DNA for the CDR3 is TGCGCCAGCAGCCCTAGCGGGACTTATGAGACCCAGTACTTC. This gives the protein CASSPSGTYETQYF.

The gene calls are TRBV30 and TRBJ1-1, with 8 bases fitting TRBD1. This CDR3 has 15 residues. CDR1 and CDR2 from the germline V gene are GTSNPN and SVGIG (reference sequence). J was trimmed by 4 bases and V by 1 base; bases with no gene match: 8. DNA of the CDR3: TGTGCCTGGAGTGAGACAGGGGAGTTGAGCACTGAAGCTTTCTTT. Its translation is CAWSETGELSTEAFF.